This T cell receptor beta chain was obtained from a study of blood T cell repertoires in COVID-19. At the level of the study: Acute and convalescent COVID-19 specimens originated in the United States, Italy and Spain. PBMCs, B-cell-depleted T cells, or T cells were the source of the cDNA or gDNA that made up the material.

In the original analysis: Amplification with reference gene primers provided the estimates of nucleated cell counts. Using immunoSEQ multiplex PCR, the repertoire was profiled, and TCRdb retains in-frame clones only, with some absent. The V and J calls and clone size are taken from that table; D and trimming were inferred from the DNA. The sample holds 110,000 or so clones; roughly 76% are singletons and the top ten take less than 11%. V dropped 4 bases and J dropped 5; count of bases not matched to a gene: 18. This CDR3 contains 18 residues. Germline CDR1 is MGHRA and CDR2 is YSYEKL. This clone has only one observation.

The material sequenced was peripheral blood. The rearrangement joins TRBV4-1 to TRBJ2-7; 9 positions agree with TRBD2. This receptor was identified in a human donor in a cohort sampled during active COVID-19. CDR3 region: CASSPHPPGLALGNEQYF. CDR3 sequence (DNA): TGCGCCAGCAGCCCCCACCCACCGGGACTAGCCTTAGGAAACGAGCAGTACTTC.